This T cell receptor beta chain was retrieved from a study of siplizumab effects on memory and regulatory T cells. General observations from the study: Tregs proliferating in siplizumab cultures lacked confirmation of their suppressive function. Unstimulated subsets captured only a minor fraction of alloreactive clones.

This clone was counted ten times or more. Its specificity is not known. Clones were read by immunoSEQ multiplex PCR, and TCRdb kept only the in-frame ones, dropping some. The table has approximately 12,000 clones, roughly 40% seen once. Coculture of the mixed lymphocyte reaction cells took place at 37 degrees C and lasted 6 days. Researchers tagged responder PBMCs with CFSE and stimulator PBMCs with Violet Dye before mixing them 1:1. This TCR derives from a human donor in good health; the cells came from an allogeneic mixed lymphocyte reaction. Sequencing input: CFSE-low (dividing) CD8+ T cells sorted from an allogeneic mixed lymphocyte reaction.

Here the CDR3 reads CASSPAGGSAAQPQHF. For the CDR3, the DNA is TGTGCCAGCAGTCCCGCCGGAGGGAGCGCGGCTCAGCCCCAGCATTTT. This chain joins TRBV27 and TRBJ1-5; unclear D gene. Germline V gene sequence: CDR1 MNHEY, CDR2 SMNVEV (reference sequence). V was clipped by 5 bases and J by 6 bases, with 20 bases between them. The CDR3 is 16 residues long.